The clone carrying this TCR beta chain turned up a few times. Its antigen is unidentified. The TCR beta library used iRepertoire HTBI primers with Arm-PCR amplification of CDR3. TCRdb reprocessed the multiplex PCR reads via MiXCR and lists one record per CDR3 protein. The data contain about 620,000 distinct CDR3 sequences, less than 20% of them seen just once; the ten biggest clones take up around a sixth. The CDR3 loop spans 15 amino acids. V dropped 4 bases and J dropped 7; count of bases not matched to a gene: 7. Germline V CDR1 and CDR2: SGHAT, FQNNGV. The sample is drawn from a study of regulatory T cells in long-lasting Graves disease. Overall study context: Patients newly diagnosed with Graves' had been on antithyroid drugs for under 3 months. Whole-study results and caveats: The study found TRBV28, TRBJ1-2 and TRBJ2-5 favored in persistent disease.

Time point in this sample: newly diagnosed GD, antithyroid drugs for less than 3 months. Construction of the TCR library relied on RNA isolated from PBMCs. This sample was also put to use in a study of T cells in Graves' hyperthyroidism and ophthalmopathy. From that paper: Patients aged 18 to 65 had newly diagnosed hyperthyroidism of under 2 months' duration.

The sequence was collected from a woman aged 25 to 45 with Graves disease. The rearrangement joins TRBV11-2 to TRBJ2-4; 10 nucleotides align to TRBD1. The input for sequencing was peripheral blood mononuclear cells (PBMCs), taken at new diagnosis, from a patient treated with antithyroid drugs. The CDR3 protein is CASSSGQGNRNIQYF. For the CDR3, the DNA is TGTGCCAGCAGCTCGGGACAGGGGAATAGGAACATTCAGTACTTC.